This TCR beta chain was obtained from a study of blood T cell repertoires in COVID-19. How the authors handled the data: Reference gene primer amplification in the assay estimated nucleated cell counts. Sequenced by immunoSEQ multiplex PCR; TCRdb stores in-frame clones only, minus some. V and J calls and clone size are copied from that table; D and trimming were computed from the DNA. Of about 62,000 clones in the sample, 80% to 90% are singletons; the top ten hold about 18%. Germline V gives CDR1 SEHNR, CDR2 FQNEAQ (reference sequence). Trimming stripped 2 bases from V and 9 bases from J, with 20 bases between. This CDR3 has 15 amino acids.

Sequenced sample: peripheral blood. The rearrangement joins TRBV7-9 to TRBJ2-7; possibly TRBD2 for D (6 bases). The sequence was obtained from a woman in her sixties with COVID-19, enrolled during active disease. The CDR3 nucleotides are TGTGCCAGCAGCTTACAGGAGGGGCCCACCCGCGGGCAGTACTTC. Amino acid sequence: CASSLQEGPTRGQYF.